What follows describes a single T cell receptor beta chain. The authors prepared the TCRbeta library with unique molecular identifiers. TCRdb re-derived calls from the PCR reads in MiXCR, one entry per CDR3 protein. The sample carries about 610,000 distinct CDR3 sequences, roughly a tenth recorded once. The CDR3 has 17 residues. The V and J ends lost 4 bases and 0 bases respectively, with 13 bases between them. This entry belongs to a study of T-cell reconstitution after alpha-beta-depleted transplantation in children. The rearrangement joins TRBV12-3 or TRBV12-4 to TRBJ2-6; D remains unclear. The sequence came from a human donor who donated a stem cell graft to a child with acute myeloid leukemia. The source material was PBMCs from the stem cell graft donor, sampled from the stem cell graft. In DNA form, the CDR3 reads TGTGCCAGCAGTTCCCGGACCGGTGACTCTGGGGCCAACGTCCTGACTTTC. This encodes CASSSRTGDSGANVLTF.